Listed below are T cell receptor beta chains from one sample, sequenced in a study of shared clonotypes between healthy human individuals. The repertoire was sequenced with immunoSEQ multiplex PCR; TCRdb's copy has only in-frame clones and lacks some. The sample consists of about 2.4 million clones, over 85% of them appearing once. The specimen was naive CD4+ T cells sorted from blood. The receptors originated from a man between 18 and 29 years old in good health. Each CDR3 is given with its conserved first and last residue.

v_call: TRBV7-8; cdr3_aa: CASSLVVRGNKRSEAFF
v_call: TRBV19; cdr3_aa: CASHTGIRATNYGYTF
v_call: TRBV10-3; cdr3_aa: CAISLAGGGTDTQYF
v_call: TRBV28; cdr3_aa: CASSPGIGEAFF
v_call: TRBV28; cdr3_aa: CASSGGGRSPSYEQYF
v_call: TRBV10-2; cdr3_aa: CASSGTENIQYF
v_call: TRBV18; cdr3_aa: CASSTTGITKNIQYF
v_call: TRBV6-1; cdr3_aa: CASSGQGAGNSPLHF
v_call: TRBV30; cdr3_aa: CAWSRLVESSPLHF
v_call: TRBV19; cdr3_aa: CASSIPGFSKNTGELFF
v_call: TRBV29-1; cdr3_aa: CSVEETPGGLQPQHF
v_call: TRBV5-1; cdr3_aa: CASSPRTGADSPLHF
v_call: TRBV7-2; cdr3_aa: CASSLGDLVIDTQYF
v_call: TRBV27; cdr3_aa: CASSRQGARNTEAFF
v_call: TRBV19; cdr3_aa: CASSIAGARDTQYF
v_call: TRBV19; cdr3_aa: CASSPPGGFAGELFF
v_call: TRBV28; cdr3_aa: CASSLGQAPYEQYF
v_call: TRBV6-5; cdr3_aa: CASSGSGTGTYGYTF
v_call: TRBV10-1; cdr3_aa: CASSPRGMDQPQHF
v_call: TRBV9; cdr3_aa: CASSFRELNTGELFF
v_call: TRBV9; cdr3_aa: CASSATGQGSTEAFF
v_call: TRBV29-1; cdr3_aa: CSVARANEQFF
v_call: TRBV5-1; cdr3_aa: CASSWDDTATYEQYF
v_call: TRBV5-1; cdr3_aa: CASSILAGGTDTQYF
v_call: TRBV4-3; cdr3_aa: CASSQDPGLYNEQFF
v_call: TRBV5-1; cdr3_aa: CASSLQLPSTDTQYF
v_call: TRBV5-1; cdr3_aa: CASKLGGTGGFYEQYF
v_call: TRBV9; cdr3_aa: CASSVGRQPQHF
v_call: TRBV12-2; cdr3_aa: CASRFATSGGHTGELFF
v_call: TRBV5-1; cdr3_aa: CASRSTGNSGNTIYF
v_call: TRBV19; cdr3_aa: CASSNLGQGRSEAFF